This T cell receptor beta chain came from a study of OX40 agonist ivuxolimab in advanced cancers. For the study at large: Partial responses were seen in three patients, one with hepatocellular carcinoma and two with cutaneous melanoma.

TCRdb's table, derived via immunoSEQ multiplex PCR, lists solely in-frame clones and lacks some. This table holds about 91,000 clones, approximately 90% found once. A note on this clone: Its target is not known.

General observations from the study: CD8+ T cells (on average) carried more expanded clones than CD4+ T cells. Antigens targeted by the expanded peripheral T cells were not determined.

Sequences were derived from CD4+ or CD8+ T cells sorted from blood, sampled in a trial of the OX40 agonist ivuxolimab. The source is an adult with an advanced solid tumor such as melanoma, head and neck, liver or kidney cancer.

The CDR3, as DNA: TGTGCCAGCACCCCGTTGAGGGAAACATCGGTTAATGAGCAGTTCTTC. This gives the protein CASTPLRETSVNEQFF. The chain couples TRBV7-2 to TRBJ2-1, with D possibly matching TRBD2 (5 bases). V lost 7 bases to trimming and J lost 7 bases, with 23 bases between them. There are 16 residues in the CDR3. Looked up from germline, CDR1 is SGHTA and CDR2 is FQGNSA.